The 16 T cell receptor beta chains below were found in one sample sequenced in a study of shared clonotypes between healthy human individuals. Using immunoSEQ multiplex PCR, the repertoire was profiled, and TCRdb retains in-frame clones only, with some absent. The table includes about 690,000 clones, 90% detected once. Specimen: memory CD8+ T cells from PBMCs. The subset was: CD45RO+ cells pooled with CCR7-negative TemRA cells. Receptor source: a man younger than 30 in good health. Some clones in this sample may be carry-over from other donors' samples.

The chain joins TRBV5-1 to TRBJ2-3; 10 nucleotides align to TRBD1. The CDR3 is 16 amino acids. V lost 2 bases to trimming and J lost 3 bases; unmatched junction nucleotides: 6. Germline V gene sequence: CDR1 SGHRS, CDR2 YFSETQ. CDR3 DNA: TGCGCCAGCAGCTTCGACAGGGGGCGCGGAACAGATACGCAGTATTTT. Protein product: CASSFDRGRGTDTQYF. The full variable domain, in which reference TRBV5-1 and TRBJ2-3 provide the parts outside the CDR3, is KAGVTQTPRYLIKTRGQQVTLSCSPISGHRSVSWYQQTPGQGLQFLFEYFSETQRNKGNFPGRFSGRQFSNSRSEMNVSTLELGDSALYLCASSFDRGRGTDTQYFGPGTRLTVL.

The CDR3 nucleotides read TGTGCCAGCAGCCAAGAGGAAGCGCTAACCTTCACAGATACGCAGTATTTT. Protein: CASSQEEALTFTDTQYF. V usage is TRBV14 and J usage is TRBJ2-3; no clear D. Looked up from germline, CDR1 is SGHDN and CDR2 is FVKESK. The CDR3 runs 17 residues. Trimming shortened V by 0 bases and J by 2 bases, and 15 bases separated the two germline ends.

This sequence joins TRBV5-4 and TRBJ1-2; maybe TRBD1 (5 bases). Looked up from germline, CDR1 is SGHNT and CDR2 is YYREEE (reference sequence). V lost 2 bases, J lost 6 bases, and 11 bases lay in between. The CDR3 loop spans 13 amino acids. This chain's CDR3 is CASSLPGLNGYTF. The DNA for the CDR3 is TGTGCCAGCAGCTTACCGGGACTAAATGGCTACACCTTC.

The V and J genes are TRBV13 and TRBJ2-1; TRBD2 might be the D (6 bases). Deletions cut 5 bases from V and 1 base from J, with 12 bases between. Germline CDR1 PRHDT, CDR2 FYEKMQ (reference sequence). The CDR3 has 15 amino acids. CDR3 amino acids: CASSPLAPSYNEQFF. The DNA of the CDR3 is TGTGCCAGCAGCCCACTAGCCCCTTCCTACAATGAGCAGTTCTTC.

This clone was observed a single time. V usage is TRBV5-1 and J usage is TRBJ2-7; unclear D gene. This CDR3 contains 14 residues. Germline V lookup: CDR1 SGHRS, CDR2 YFSETQ. The V gene lost 4 bases and the J gene lost 3 bases, with 14 bases spanning the gap. The CDR3 spells CASSPGGEYYEQYF. The CDR3 DNA sequence: TGCGCCAGCAGCCCCGGCGGAGAATACTACGAGCAGTACTTC.

The chain links TRBV11-2 to TRBJ1-1; the match to TRBD1 covers 11 bases. Germline assignment: CDR1 SGHAT and CDR2 FQNNGV. The CDR3 runs 14 residues. After removal of 10 bases from V and 2 bases from J, the junction contained 6 bases not matched to a gene. The CDR3 DNA reads as TGTGCCACCCGGGACAGGGGGGGAAACACTGAAGCTTTCTTT. It yields the protein CATRDRGGNTEAFF.

The V gene is TRBV11-2, the J gene TRBJ2-7; TRBD1 might be the D (5 bases). CDR1 and CDR2 (germline): SGHAT, FQNNGV. This CDR3 region has 16 residues. Trimming took off 1 base at V and 1 base at J, with 14 bases between the two ends. The CDR3 DNA reads TGTGCCAGCAGCTTAGCCCCCAGGGTCGGGTCCTACGAGCAGTACTTC. Protein: CASSLAPRVGSYEQYF.

V gene TRBV11-2 combines with J gene TRBJ2-7; no reliable D call. V was trimmed by 4 bases and J by 0 bases, leaving 10 bases between them. Germline V gene lookup returns CDR1 SGHAT and CDR2 FQNNGV. This CDR3 contains 14 residues. The CDR3 reads CASSSPPRSYEQYF. For the CDR3, the DNA is TGTGCCAGCAGCTCCCCCCCCCGCTCCTACGAGCAGTACTTC.

This chain links TRBV29-1 with TRBJ2-1; the D gene is possibly TRBD2 (6 bases). The CDR3 is made up of 12 amino acids. From germline, CDR1 is SQVTM and CDR2 ANQGSEA. Trimming removed 7 bases at V and 0 bases at J, with 7 bases between. The CDR3 sequence: CSARGSYNEQFF. The CDR3 nucleotides are TGCAGCGCGCGGGGCTCCTACAATGAGCAGTTCTTC.

This clone was seen once. The rearrangement links TRBV27 to TRBJ2-7; 8 bases are a match to TRBD2. V was clipped by 4 bases and J by 6 bases; unmatched bases: 8. Germline V gene lookup returns CDR1 MNHEY and CDR2 SMNVEV (reference sequence). The CDR3 is 14 amino acids. The CDR3 DNA is TGTGCCAGCAGTTCCGGGGGGGGACCCCTCGAGCAGTACTTC. Encoded protein: CASSSGGGPLEQYF.

The chain joins TRBV30 to TRBJ2-3, with 8 bases identical to TRBD1. Germline CDR1 reads GTSNPN; CDR2 reads SVGIG (reference sequence). The CDR3 is 14 amino acids. V lost 2 bases, J lost 5 bases, and 6 bases stayed unmatched. CDR3 nucleotide sequence: TGTGCCTGGAGTACCGGGACAGGAATAGATACGCAGTATTTT. The encoded protein is CAWSTGTGIDTQYF.

V and J are TRBV28 and TRBJ2-4; 8 bases agree with TRBD2. The V and J ends lost 6 bases and 6 bases, in that order; junction bases with no gene match: 13. The germline gives CDR1 MDHEN, CDR2 SYDVKM. The CDR3 loop spans 16 amino acids. The CDR3 nucleotides are TGTGCCAGCAGCCCCCGGACTAGCACCCTGCGAAACATTCAGTACTTC. Translating gives CASSPRTSTLRNIQYF.

The gene calls are TRBV5-5 and TRBJ1-2; no reliable D call. Trimming took off 5 bases at V and 4 bases at J, with 15 bases between the two ends. Germline assignment: CDR1 SGHKS and CDR2 YYEKEE (reference sequence). The CDR3 is 14 amino acids. CDR3 bases: TGTGCCAGCAGACCCGGACGGGAAGTCTATGGCTACACCTTC. Amino acid sequence: CASRPGREVYGYTF.

The J gene is TRBJ2-5, the V gene TRBV6-5, with D tentatively TRBD1 or TRBD2 (6 bases each). V lost 0 bases and J lost 5, with 13 bases in between. Germline V gene data show CDR1 as MNHEY and CDR2 as SVGAGI. The CDR3 is made up of 15 amino acids. The CDR3 DNA sequence: TGTGCCAGCAGTTACTCAGTCGGGGGCAGCGAGACCCAGTACTTC. It specifies CASSYSVGGSETQYF.

This chain joins TRBV14 and TRBJ2-3; the D gene is possibly TRBD1 (5 bases). There are 16 residues in the CDR3. Germline lookup yields CDR1 SGHDN and CDR2 FVKESK. V was shortened by 0 bases and J by 0 bases, with 10 bases between the two germline ends. The CDR3 here is CASSQDPGWSTDTQYF. The DNA for the CDR3 is TGTGCCAGCAGCCAAGATCCAGGGTGGAGCACAGATACGCAGTATTTT.

The chain has TRBV30 and TRBJ2-5; either TRBD1 or TRBD2 may supply D (6 bases each). The end of the DNA fits TRBJ2-7 better, so the J call may be wrong. The CDR3 covers 17 residues. Germline V lookup: CDR1 GTSNPN, CDR2 SVGIG (reference sequence). CDR3 DNA: TGTGCCTGGAGGGGCTTCGGGACCGCCGTGGGGGGCGGCGAGCAGTACTTC. Its translation: CAWRGFGTAVGGGEQYF.